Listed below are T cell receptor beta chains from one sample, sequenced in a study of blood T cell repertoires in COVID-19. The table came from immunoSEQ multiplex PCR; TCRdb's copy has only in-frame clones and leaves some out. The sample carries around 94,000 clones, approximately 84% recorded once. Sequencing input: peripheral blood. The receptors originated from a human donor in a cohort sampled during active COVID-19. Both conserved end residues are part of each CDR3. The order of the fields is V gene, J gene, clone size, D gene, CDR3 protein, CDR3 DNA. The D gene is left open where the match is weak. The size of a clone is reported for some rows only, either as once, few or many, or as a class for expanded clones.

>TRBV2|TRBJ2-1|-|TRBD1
CASSRPGQGYNEQFF
TGTGCCAGCAGCAGACCGGGACAGGGGTACAATGAGCAGTTCTTC
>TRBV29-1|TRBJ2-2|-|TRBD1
CSGQGPGNTGELFF
TGCAGCGGACAGGGCCCTGGAAACACCGGGGAGCTGTTTTTT
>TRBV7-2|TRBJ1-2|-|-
CASTEANYGYTF
TGTGCCAGCACCGAGGCCAACTATGGCTACACCTTC
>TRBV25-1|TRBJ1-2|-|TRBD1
CASSGGQGEAF
TGTGCCAGCAGTGGGGGACAGGGCGAGGCCTTC
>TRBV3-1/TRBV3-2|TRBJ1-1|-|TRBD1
CASSHWDRGKAFF
TGTGCCAGCAGCCATTGGGACAGGGGCAAAGCTTTCTTT
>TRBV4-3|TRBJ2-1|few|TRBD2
CASSQGLAGSYNEQFF
TGCGCCAGCAGCCAAGGACTAGCCGGCTCCTACAATGAGCAGTTCTTC
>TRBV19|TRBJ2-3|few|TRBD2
CASSKTSGGAADTQYF
TGTGCCAGTAGTAAAACTAGCGGGGGGGCCGCAGATACGCAGTATTTT
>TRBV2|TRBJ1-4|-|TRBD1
CASSGGTGQEKLFF
TGTGCCAGCAGTGGAGGGACAGGGCAAGAAAAACTGTTTTTT
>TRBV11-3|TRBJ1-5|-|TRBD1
CASSQGQGSNQPQHF
TGTGCCAGCAGCCAGGGACAGGGGAGCAATCAGCCCCAGCATTTT
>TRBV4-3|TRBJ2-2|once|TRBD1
CASSQGNRGPNTGELFF
TGCGCCAGCAGCCAAGGGAACAGGGGCCCGAACACCGGGGAGCTGTTTTTT
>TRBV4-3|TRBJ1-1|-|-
CASSSLSDTEAFF
TGCGCCAGCAGTTCCCTCTCGGACACTGAAGCTTTCTTT
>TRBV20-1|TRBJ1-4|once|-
CSAHRDEKLFF
TGCAGTGCCCACAGGGATGAAAAACTGTTTTTT
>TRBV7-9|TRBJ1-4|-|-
CASSRGQTEKLFF
TGTGCCAGCAGCCGAGGGCAAACGGAAAAACTGTTTTTT
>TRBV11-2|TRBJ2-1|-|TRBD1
CASSFNRGDNEQFF
TGTGCCAGCAGCTTCAACAGGGGCGACAATGAGCAGTTCTTC
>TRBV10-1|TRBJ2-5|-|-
CASSEIQEETQYF
TGCGCCAGCAGTGAAATACAGGAAGAGACCCAGTACTTC
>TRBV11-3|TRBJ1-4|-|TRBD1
CASSSQGGTNEKLFF
TGTGCCAGCAGCTCCCAGGGGGGCACTAATGAAAAACTGTTTTTT
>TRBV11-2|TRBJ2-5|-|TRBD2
CASPPGGLAGDQETQYF
TGTGCCAGCCCCCCCGGGGGACTAGCGGGGGACCAAGAGACCCAGTACTTC
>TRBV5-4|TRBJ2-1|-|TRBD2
CASSTSRQTSRNEQFF
TGTGCCAGCAGCACGTCCCGCCAGACTAGCCGCAATGAGCAGTTCTTC
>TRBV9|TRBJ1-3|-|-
CASSTRDTPNTIYF
TGTGCCAGCAGCACCCGGGACACTCCGAACACCATATATTTT
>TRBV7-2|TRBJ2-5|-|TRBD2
CASSLSGGRETQYF
TGTGCCAGCAGCCTGAGCGGGGGGCGAGAGACCCAGTACTTC
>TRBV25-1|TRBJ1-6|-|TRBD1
CASSEFTGGNSPLHF
TGTGCCAGCAGTGAATTTACAGGGGGTAATTCACCCCTCCACTTT
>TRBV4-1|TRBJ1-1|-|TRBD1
CASSQDSYRGTEAFF
TGCGCCAGCAGCCAAGATAGCTACAGGGGCACTGAAGCTTTCTTT
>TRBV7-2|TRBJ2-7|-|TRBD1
CASSERTGTNYEQYF
TGTGCCAGCAGCGAACGGACAGGGACCAACTACGAGCAGTACTTC
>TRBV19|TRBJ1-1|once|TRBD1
CASSIGAGGNTEAFF
TGTGCCAGTAGTATCGGGGCAGGGGGGAACACTGAAGCTTTCTTT
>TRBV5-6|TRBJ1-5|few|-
CASSFSVNQPQHF
TGTGCCAGCAGCTTCTCCGTTAATCAGCCCCAGCATTTT
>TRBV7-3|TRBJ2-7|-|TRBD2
CASSPGGTSGVYEQYF
TGTGCCAGCAGCCCCGGTGGGACTAGCGGGGTTTACGAGCAGTACTTC
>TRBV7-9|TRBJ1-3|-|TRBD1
CASSFSGTGPSSGNTIYF
TGTGCCAGCAGCTTTTCCGGGACAGGGCCTTCCTCTGGAAACACCATATATTTT
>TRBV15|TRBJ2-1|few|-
CATAAETASNEQFF
TGTGCCACGGCTGCGGAGACCGCGAGCAATGAGCAGTTCTTC
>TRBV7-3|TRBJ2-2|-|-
CASSLRGVNTGELFF
TGTGCCAGCAGCTTAAGGGGGGTGAACACCGGGGAGCTGTTTTTT
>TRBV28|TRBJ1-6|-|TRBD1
CASSSRTGGSSPLHF
TGTGCCAGCAGTTCCAGGACAGGGGGGAGTTCACCCCTCCACTTT
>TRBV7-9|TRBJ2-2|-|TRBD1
CASSSTGVPGELFF
TGTGCCAGCAGCTCCACAGGGGTCCCCGGGGAGCTGTTTTTT
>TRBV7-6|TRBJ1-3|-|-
CASSSRFRAAGNTIYF
TGTGCCAGCAGCTCACGTTTCAGGGCCGCTGGAAACACCATATATTTT
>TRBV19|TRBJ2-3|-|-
CASSEPTGSTDTQYF
TGTGCCAGTAGTGAACCGACAGGATCCACAGATACGCAGTATTTT
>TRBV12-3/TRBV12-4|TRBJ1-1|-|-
CASRRNRDTEAFF
TGTGCCAGCAGAAGAAACAGGGACACTGAAGCTTTCTTT
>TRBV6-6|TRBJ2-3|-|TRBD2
CASSLAGLSTDTQYF
TGTGCCAGCAGTTTAGCGGGGCTAAGCACAGATACGCAGTATTTT
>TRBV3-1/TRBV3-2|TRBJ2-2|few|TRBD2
CASSQDPRASGTRTGELFF
TGTGCCAGCAGCCAAGACCCCCGGGCTAGCGGGACAAGGACCGGGGAGCTGTTTTTT
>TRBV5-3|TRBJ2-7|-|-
CARSPYPRGTAYEQYF
TGTGCCAGAAGCCCCTATCCTCGGGGGACAGCCTACGAGCAGTACTTC
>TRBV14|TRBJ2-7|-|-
CASSQVRNYEQYF
TGTGCCAGCAGCCAAGTGAGGAACTACGAGCAGTACTTC
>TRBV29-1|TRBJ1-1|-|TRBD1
CSGSTGGFTEAFF
TGCAGCGGTTCAACAGGGGGCTTCACTGAAGCTTTCTTT
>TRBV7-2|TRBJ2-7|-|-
CASRRDTVSYEQYF
TGTGCCAGCAGACGCGACACGGTCTCCTACGAGCAGTACTTC
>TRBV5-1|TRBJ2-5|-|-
CASSLEARGETQYF
TGCGCCAGCAGCTTGGAGGCAAGGGGGGAGACCCAGTACTTC
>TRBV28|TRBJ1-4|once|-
CASSLSRFNEKLFF
TGTGCCAGCAGTTTGAGCAGGTTCAATGAAAAACTGTTTTTT
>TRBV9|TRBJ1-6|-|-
CASSRLLQNYNSPLHF
TGTGCCAGCAGCCGCCTCCTCCAGAACTATAATTCACCCCTCCACTTT
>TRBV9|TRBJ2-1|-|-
CASSVAGNYNEQFF
TGTGCCAGCAGCGTAGCCGGTAACTACAATGAGCAGTTCTTC
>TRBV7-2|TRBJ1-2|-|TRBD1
CASSPGGSLYGYTF
TGTGCCAGCAGCCCAGGGGGCAGTCTCTATGGCTACACCTTC
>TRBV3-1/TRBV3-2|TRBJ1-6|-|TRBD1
CASSPRDSYNSPLHF
TGTGCCAGCAGCCCCCGGGACAGCTATAATTCACCCCTCCACTTT